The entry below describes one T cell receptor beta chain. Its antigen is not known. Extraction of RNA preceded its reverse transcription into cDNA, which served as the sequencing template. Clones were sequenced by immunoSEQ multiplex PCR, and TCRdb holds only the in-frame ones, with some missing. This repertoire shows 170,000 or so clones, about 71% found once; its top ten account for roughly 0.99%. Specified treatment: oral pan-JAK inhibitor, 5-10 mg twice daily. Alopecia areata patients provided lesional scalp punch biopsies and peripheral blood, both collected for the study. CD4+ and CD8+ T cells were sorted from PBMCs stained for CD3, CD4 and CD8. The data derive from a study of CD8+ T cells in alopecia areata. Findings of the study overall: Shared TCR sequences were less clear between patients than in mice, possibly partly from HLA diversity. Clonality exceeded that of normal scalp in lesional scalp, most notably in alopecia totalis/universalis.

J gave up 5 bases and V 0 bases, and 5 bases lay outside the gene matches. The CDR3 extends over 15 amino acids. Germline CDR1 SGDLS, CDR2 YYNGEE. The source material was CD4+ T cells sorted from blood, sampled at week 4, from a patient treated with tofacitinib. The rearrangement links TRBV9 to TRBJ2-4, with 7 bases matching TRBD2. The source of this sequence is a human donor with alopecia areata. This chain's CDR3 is CASSVAGGRENIQYF. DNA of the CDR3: TGTGCCAGCAGCGTAGCGGGGGGTAGGGAAAACATTCAGTACTTC. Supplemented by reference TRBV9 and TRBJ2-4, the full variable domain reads DSGVTQTPKHLITATGQRVTLRCSPRSGDLSVYWYQQSLDQGLQFLIQYYNGEERAKGNILERFSAQQFPDLHSELNLSSLELGDSALYFCASSVAGGRENIQYFGAGTRLSVL.